The 22 T cell receptor beta chains given below trace back to one sample, sequenced in a study of T cell responses to AZD1222 COVID-19 vaccine (dated by TCRdb to 2020 to 2023). Library preparation used the immunoSEQ multiplex PCR assay. TCRdb re-hosts the immuneACCESS table, in-frame sequences only. Its copies lack some clones; in the studies checked, an unresolved V gene accounts for under half of them, and the cause for the rest is not known. This sample holds some 150,000 clones; about 92% were observed only once. The ten largest clones capture 1.5% to 2% of the sample. The time point tag for this specimen amounts to: baseline before first vaccination. This material consisted of peripheral blood, taken on day 0 of AZD1222 vaccination. Receptors were obtained from an adult in good health.

The rearrangement uses TRBV4-1 and TRBJ1-5; perhaps TRBD1 as D (6 bases). Germline CDR1 MGHRA, CDR2 YSYEKL. Deletions cut 7 bases from V and 3 bases from J, with 16 bases between. This CDR3 spans 15 amino acids. The DNA for the CDR3 is TGCGCCAGCACCCCAGACAGGTTTTCCAATCAGCCCCAGCATTTT. Encoded protein: CASTPDRFSNQPQHF.

The J gene is TRBJ1-2, the V gene TRBV3-1 (or the pseudogene TRBV3-2); D not certain. V lost 6 bases and J lost 1, with 6 bases in between. CDR1 is LGHDT and CDR2 is YNNKEL in the germline V gene (reference sequence). The CDR3 contains 12 residues. The CDR3 DNA sequence: TGTGCCAGCAGTCACTATAACTATGGCTACACCTTC. Translating gives CASSHYNYGYTF.

The genes are TRBV19 and TRBJ2-7, with TRBD2 matching over 7 bases. This CDR3 has 15 amino acids. CDR1 and CDR2 (germline): LNHDA, SQIVND (reference sequence). The V gene end was trimmed by 2 bases and the J gene end by 2 bases; junction bases not matched to a gene: 6. CDR3 coding DNA: TGTGCCAGTAGTATATTTAGCGGGCCAACCTACGAGCAGTACTTC. Translation gives CASSIFSGPTYEQYF. The variable domain in full, with the rest retrieved from reference TRBV19 and TRBJ2-7, is DGGITQSPKYLFRKEGQNVTLSCEQNLNHDAMYWYRQDPGQGLRLIYYSQIVNDFQKGDIAEGYSVSREKKESFPLTVTSAQKNPTAFYLCASSIFSGPTYEQYFGPGTRLTVT.

This clone was picked up a small number of times. The chain recombines TRBV6-5 with TRBJ1-3; D is unresolved. Germline V gene lookup returns CDR1 MNHEY and CDR2 SVGAGI. Deletions cut 0 bases from V and 0 bases from J, with 6 bases between. The CDR3 is 15 residues long. CDR3 protein: CASSYSDRSGNTIYF. Written as DNA, the CDR3 is TGTGCCAGCAGTTACTCGGACCGCTCTGGAAACACCATATATTTT.

Only one count was recorded for this clone. V usage is TRBV5-1 and J usage is TRBJ2-5; TRBD2 aligns across 11 bases. CDR3 length equals 17 residues. Germline assignment: CDR1 SGHRS and CDR2 YFSETQ. Unmatched junction bases numbered 14, after V lost 4 bases and J lost 6 bases. CDR3 in amino acids: CASSHPLAGGPEKTQYF. CDR3 coding DNA: TGCGCCAGCAGCCATCCCTTAGCGGGAGGGCCCGAAAAGACCCAGTACTTC.

The rearrangement joins TRBV5-6 to TRBJ2-1; TRBD1 might be the D (6 bases). This CDR3 region has 12 residues. Germline-derived CDR1 and CDR2 are SGHDT and YYEEEE. Trimming pared 4 bases from V and 12 bases from J, leaving 14 bases between. CDR3 protein: CASSLDIRGQFF. DNA of the CDR3: TGTGCCAGCAGCCTGGACATCAGGGGGCAGTTCTTC.

V is TRBV11-2 and J is TRBJ2-1; D is tentatively TRBD1 or TRBD2 (5 bases each). Trimming stripped 5 bases from V and 12 bases from J, with 20 bases between. The germline V gene encodes CDR1 SGHAT and CDR2 FQNNGV. The CDR3 sequence is 14 residues long. The CDR3 nucleotides read TGTGCCAGCAGCCCCCCGGGACGGTTCATCCGGCAGTTCTTC. Protein product: CASSPPGRFIRQFF.

The V and J genes are TRBV5-1 and TRBJ2-6; 13 positions match TRBD2. The V segment lost 0 bases and the J segment 9 bases; nucleotides outside the gene matches: 6. The CDR3 consists of 17 residues. CDR1 is SGHRS and CDR2 is YFSETQ in the germline V gene. The CDR3, as DNA: TGCGCCAGCAGCTTGGGGACTAGCGGGGGCCCTGTCAACGTCCTGACTTTC. It translates to CASSLGTSGGPVNVLTF.

The V call is TRBV24-1, the J call TRBJ2-1; the match to TRBD2 covers 9 bases. CDR1 and CDR2 from the germline V gene are KGHDR and SFDVKD. The CDR3 covers 16 residues. V lost 3 bases to trimming and J lost 8 bases; unmatched junction nucleotides: 10. DNA of the CDR3: TGTGCCACCAGTGATAGCGGGAGGCCCGCCTTCTATGAGCAGTTCTTC. It specifies CATSDSGRPAFYEQFF.

This clone was picked up a small number of times. The chain carries TRBV3-1 (or the pseudogene TRBV3-2) and TRBJ2-7; D possibly corresponds to TRBD2 (5 bases). Trimming stripped 6 bases from V and 8 bases from J, with 11 bases between. From germline, CDR1 is LGHDT and CDR2 YNNKEL (reference sequence). The CDR3 runs to 11 residues. The CDR3 reads CASRQRDKQYF. In DNA, the CDR3 is TGTGCCAGCAGGCAACGGGATAAGCAGTACTTC.

The rearrangement uses TRBV19 and TRBJ1-6; TRBD1 might be the D (5 bases). CDR1 is LNHDA and CDR2 is SQIVND in the germline V gene (reference sequence). The CDR3 runs 16 residues. V was pared by 6 bases and J by 7 bases, with 19 bases between. Here the CDR3 reads CASSTGTFPPNSPLHF. CDR3 DNA: TGTGCCAGTAGCACCGGGACGTTCCCACCGAATTCACCCCTCCACTTT. The entire variable domain, with the rest obtained from reference TRBV19 and TRBJ1-6, is as follows: DGGITQSPKYLFRKEGQNVTLSCEQNLNHDAMYWYRQDPGQGLRLIYYSQIVNDFQKGDIAEGYSVSREKKESFPLTVTSAQKNPTAFYLCASSTGTFPPNSPLHFGNGTRLTVT.

The chain is built from TRBV5-1 and TRBJ2-5, with TRBD1 identical over 9 bases. CDR3 length: 16 residues. With 0 bases clipped from V and 1 base from J, the junction kept 4 bases outside the gene matches. Germline V gene data show CDR1 as SGHRS and CDR2 as YFSETQ. For the CDR3, the DNA is TGCGCCAGCAGCTTGGGAGGGACAGGGATCCAAGAGACCCAGTACTTC. Its translation: CASSLGGTGIQETQYF.

The chain uses TRBV2 and TRBJ2-1, with 11 nucleotides matching TRBD1. Germline V gene lookup returns CDR1 SNHLY and CDR2 FYNNEI. The CDR3 extends over 11 amino acids. V was clipped by 8 bases and J by 9 bases; unmatched bases: 0. The DNA for the CDR3 is TGTGCCAGCGGGACAGGGGGTGAGCAGTTCTTC. Translating it yields CASGTGGEQFF.

This clone was observed once. The V and J genes are TRBV19 and TRBJ1-5, with a weak D call TRBD1 (6 bases). The CDR3 is made up of 12 amino acids. The V and J ends lost 5 bases and 7 bases respectively, with 9 bases between them. Germline lookup yields CDR1 LNHDA and CDR2 SQIVND (reference sequence). The chain's CDR3 is CASSLRGQPQHF. The CDR3 region has the DNA TGTGCCAGTAGTCTCAGGGGCCAGCCCCAGCATTTT.

The genes are TRBV7-9 and TRBJ2-1; no clear D gene. The CDR3 sequence is 14 residues long. Germline CDR1 is SEHNR and CDR2 is FQNEAQ (reference sequence). V lost 2 bases and J 10 bases, leaving 15 bases between the germline ends. CDR3 coding DNA: TGTGCCAGCAGCTTAAGTGGGAAGATTCGGGAGCAGTTCTTC. It specifies CASSLSGKIREQFF. The full variable domain, its missing parts supplied by reference TRBV7-9 and TRBJ2-1, is DTGVSQNPRHKITKRGQNVTFRCDPISEHNRLYWYRQTLGQGPEFLTYFQNEAQLEKSRLLSDRFSAERPKGSFSTLEIQRTEQGDSAMYLCASSLSGKIREQFFGPGTRLTVL.

The gene calls are TRBV30 and TRBJ1-2; no definite D call. Germline V gene sequence: CDR1 GTSNPN, CDR2 SVGIG (reference sequence). Trimming pared 8 bases from V and 5 bases from J, leaving 15 bases between. The CDR3 runs 12 residues. In nucleotides, the CDR3 is TGTGCCACCGACAAAGGGATGTATGGCTACACCTTC. Translating it yields CATDKGMYGYTF.

V and J are TRBV19 and TRBJ2-1, with D unclear. Germline loops: CDR1 LNHDA, CDR2 SQIVND (reference sequence). This CDR3 contains 13 residues. V lost 0 bases, J lost 8 bases, and 8 bases lay in between. CDR3 sequence: CASSIDEGDEQFF. CDR3 nucleotides: TGTGCCAGTAGTATAGACGAAGGCGATGAGCAGTTCTTC.

V and J are TRBV19 and TRBJ1-5; D is unclear. The length of the CDR3 is 14 residues. Germline V gives CDR1 LNHDA, CDR2 SQIVND (reference sequence). The V gene lost 7 bases and the J gene lost 4 bases, with 14 bases spanning the gap. The CDR3 spells CASTKVAGNQPQHF. In DNA form, the CDR3 reads TGTGCCAGTACTAAGGTGGCAGGTAATCAGCCCCAGCATTTT.

The V gene is TRBV12-3 or TRBV12-4, the J gene TRBJ1-5; D is unresolved. Deletions cut 6 bases from V and 1 base from J, with 7 bases between. CDR3 length: 13 amino acids. In DNA form, the CDR3 reads TGTGCCAGCAGCCAGGACAGCAATCAGCCCCAGCATTTT. It specifies CASSQDSNQPQHF.

The gene calls are TRBV27 and TRBJ2-3, with 12 bases matching TRBD2. Germline V gene data show CDR1 as MNHEY and CDR2 as SMNVEV (reference sequence). The CDR3 length is 16 residues. The V and J ends lost 2 bases and 2 bases, in that order; junction bases with no gene match: 2. The CDR3 sequence is CASSLTSGGNTDTQYF. The CDR3 bases are TGTGCCAGCAGTTTAACTAGCGGGGGGAACACAGATACGCAGTATTTT.

The genes are TRBV6-2 or TRBV6-3 and TRBJ2-7; D is uncertain. CDR1 MNHEY and CDR2 SVGEGT come from the germline V gene. CDR3 length: 13 residues. Between the trimmed V and J ends, which lost 0 bases and 7 bases, there was a span of 10 bases. The CDR3 DNA is TGTGCCAGCAGTTACTCGGGGTTCGGGGAGCAGTACTTC. Translation gives CASSYSGFGEQYF.

A single count supports this clone. V gene TRBV6-5 combines with J gene TRBJ1-1; 9 bases map to TRBD1. The CDR3 has 15 amino acids. V lost 0 bases, J lost 3 bases, and 2 bases stayed unmatched. Germline CDR1 is MNHEY and CDR2 is SVGAGI. The CDR3: CASSYSGTGYTEAFF. The CDR3 DNA reads TGTGCCAGCAGTTACTCAGGGACAGGGTACACTGAAGCTTTCTTT.